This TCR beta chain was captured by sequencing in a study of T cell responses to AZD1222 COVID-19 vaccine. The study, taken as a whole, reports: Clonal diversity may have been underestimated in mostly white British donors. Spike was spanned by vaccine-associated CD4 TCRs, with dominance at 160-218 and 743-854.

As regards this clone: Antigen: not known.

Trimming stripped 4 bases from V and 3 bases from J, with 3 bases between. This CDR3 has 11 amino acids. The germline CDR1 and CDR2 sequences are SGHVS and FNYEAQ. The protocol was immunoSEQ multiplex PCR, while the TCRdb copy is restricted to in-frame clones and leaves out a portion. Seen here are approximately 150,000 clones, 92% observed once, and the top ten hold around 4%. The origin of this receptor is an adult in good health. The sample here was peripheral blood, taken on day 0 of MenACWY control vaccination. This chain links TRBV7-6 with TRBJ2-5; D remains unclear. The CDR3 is CASSSKETQYF. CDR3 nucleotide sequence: TGTGCCAGCAGCTCAAAAGAGACCCAGTACTTC.